This TCR beta chain was identified during a study of OX40 agonist ivuxolimab in advanced cancers. Findings of the study overall: CD8+ T cells (on average) carried more expanded clones than CD4+ T cells.

The length of the CDR3 is 14 residues. V was pared by 3 bases and J by 7 bases, with 15 bases between. Germline V gives CDR1 MNHEY, CDR2 SMNVEV (reference sequence). A note on this clone: Its antigen is as yet unknown.

TCRdb keeps only in-frame clones here, not all; method: immunoSEQ multiplex PCR. The sample carries tens of thousands of clones, 80% to 90% recorded once. The sequencing used CD4+ or CD8+ T cells sorted from blood, collected in a trial of the OX40 agonist ivuxolimab. The rearrangement uses TRBV27 and TRBJ1-1; possible D gene TRBD1, 5 bases. The clonotype was recovered from an adult with an advanced solid tumor such as melanoma, head and neck, liver or kidney cancer. CDR3 DNA: TGTGCCAGCAGTTTGACCGGGACTGGATATGAAGCTTTCTTT. This sequence encodes CASSLTGTGYEAFF.